This T cell receptor beta chain was documented in a study of OX40 agonist ivuxolimab in advanced cancers. Across the whole study: The dose-escalation cohort had hepatocellular carcinoma, melanoma, renal cell or head and neck cancer. Prior anti-PD-1, anti-PD-L1 or anti-CTLA-4 therapy did not bar entry, and approximately 40% had some.

Clones were sequenced by immunoSEQ multiplex PCR, and TCRdb holds only the in-frame ones, with some missing. In the table there are tens of thousands of clones, roughly 86% of which are singletons. Per the germline V gene, CDR1 is SQVTM and CDR2 is ANQGSEA. This CDR3 has 18 amino acids. V dropped 0 bases and J dropped 5 bases, with 23 bases sitting between them. Study-level results: Antigen specificity of clonally expanded peripheral T cells was not established. Compared with CD4+, CD8+ T cells on average had more expanded clones.

On this clone itself: The antigen is unknown.

The sequence was collected from an adult with an advanced solid tumor such as melanoma, head and neck, liver or kidney cancer. Sequences were derived from CD4+ or CD8+ T cells sorted from blood, sampled in a trial of the OX40 agonist ivuxolimab. The J gene is TRBJ2-1, the V gene TRBV29-1; D possibly matches TRBD1 or TRBD2 (6 bases each). Written as DNA, the CDR3 is TGCAGCGTTGAAGACCTCTTAAGTGGGGGGCTCCTCGACAATGAGCAGTTCTTC. Its protein product is CSVEDLLSGGLLDNEQFF.